These T cell receptor beta chains were read from a single sample in a study of cytomegalovirus exposure and HLA in healthy donors. TCRdb's table, derived via immunoSEQ multiplex PCR, lists solely in-frame clones and lacks some. The profile covers tens of thousands of clones, with approximately 67% appearing a single time and 4% to 4.5% taken by the ten largest. The source material was PBMCs. The receptors were sampled from a male donor in good health and CMV-seropositive. CDR3s include the opening cysteine and the closing phenylalanine or tryptophan. The D gene is left open where the match is weak. A clone size is listed for some rows: how often the clone was seen (once, few, many), or a class if it is expanded.

CASSYFSTSTDTQYF | TGTGCCAGCAGTTACTTTAGCACTAGCACAGATACGCAGTATTTT | TRBJ2-3 | . | . | TRBV6-5
CASSLQGHEQYF | TGTGCCAGCAGTCTACAGGGCCACGAGCAGTACTTC | TRBJ2-7 | . | . | TRBV27
CASGVGGRTEAFF | TGTGCCAGCGGGGTTGGAGGGAGGACTGAAGCTTTCTTT | TRBJ1-1 | . | . | TRBV27
CASSPSGTGVRYEQYF | TGTGCCAGCAGTCCTTCCGGGACAGGGGTGAGATACGAGCAGTACTTC | TRBJ2-7 | once | TRBD1 | TRBV28
CASSLRGTPGAEYEQYF | TGTGCCAGCAGCCTGAGAGGGACTCCCGGGGCGGAGTACGAGCAGTACTTC | TRBJ2-7 | . | . | TRBV7-3
CASSLGGADSNQPQHF | TGTGCCAGCAGCTTAGGTGGGGCAGATAGCAATCAGCCCCAGCATTTT | TRBJ1-5 | . | . | TRBV7-8
CASSLVSGGRTDTQYF | TGTGCCAGCAGCTTAGTTTCCGGAGGCCGTACAGATACGCAGTATTTT | TRBJ2-3 | once | . | TRBV7-2
CASRQLRVWTGCGAFF | TGTGCAAGTCGCCAGCTTAGAGTATGGACAGGGTGTGGGGCTTTCTTT | TRBJ1-1 | . | . | TRBV12-2
CASSRDKQETQYF | TGTGCCAGCTCACGCGATAAACAAGAGACCCAGTACTTC | TRBJ2-5 | . | . | TRBV18
CASSQRVRATGELFF | TGCGCCAGCAGCCAACGTGTCAGGGCCACCGGGGAGCTGTTTTTT | TRBJ2-2 | once | . | TRBV4-1
CASMGQGLGYEQYF | TGTGCCAGTATGGGACAGGGGTTGGGGTACGAGCAGTACTTC | TRBJ2-7 | once | TRBD1 | TRBV28
CASSVAGINYGYTF | TGTGCCAGCAGCGTAGCGGGGATTAACTATGGCTACACCTTC | TRBJ1-2 | . | . | TRBV9
CASSSPTGVRNNSPLHF | TGTGCCAGCAGCTCCCCTACAGGGGTTCGTAATAATTCACCCCTCCACTTT | TRBJ1-6 | . | TRBD1 | TRBV11-2
CASNTGEMYTGELFF | TGTGCCAGTAATACAGGGGAGATGTACACCGGGGAGCTGTTTTTT | TRBJ2-2 | . | TRBD1 | TRBV19
CATSTGGGEQYF | TGTGCCACCTCCACAGGGGGTGGCGAGCAGTACTTC | TRBJ2-7 | few | TRBD1 | TRBV15
CASRRGTESALYF | TGTGCCAGCAGACGGGGGACGGAGTCCGCCCTATATTTT | TRBJ1-3 | . | . | TRBV9
CAITGDTGEQYF | TGTGCCATCACAGGGGACACGGGCGAGCAGTACTTC | TRBJ2-7 | . | . | TRBV10-3
CASSLLAGAALGAAGELFF | TGTGCCAGCAGCTTACTAGCGGGAGCCGCCCTGGGAGCTGCCGGGGAGCTGTTTTTT | TRBJ2-2 | . | TRBD2 | TRBV28
CSARDSGRAFF | TGCAGTGCTAGAGATTCTGGCAGGGCTTTCTTT | TRBJ1-1 | . | . | TRBV20-1
CASSEAKRFDSGANVLTF | TGTGCCAGCAGTGAAGCGAAGAGGTTTGACTCTGGGGCCAACGTCCTGACTTTC | TRBJ2-6 | . | . | TRBV6-1
CASSLGGGMGAGNTEAFF | TGCGCCAGCAGCTTGGGGGGGGGAATGGGTGCAGGCAACACTGAAGCTTTCTTT | TRBJ1-1 | few | . | TRBV5-1